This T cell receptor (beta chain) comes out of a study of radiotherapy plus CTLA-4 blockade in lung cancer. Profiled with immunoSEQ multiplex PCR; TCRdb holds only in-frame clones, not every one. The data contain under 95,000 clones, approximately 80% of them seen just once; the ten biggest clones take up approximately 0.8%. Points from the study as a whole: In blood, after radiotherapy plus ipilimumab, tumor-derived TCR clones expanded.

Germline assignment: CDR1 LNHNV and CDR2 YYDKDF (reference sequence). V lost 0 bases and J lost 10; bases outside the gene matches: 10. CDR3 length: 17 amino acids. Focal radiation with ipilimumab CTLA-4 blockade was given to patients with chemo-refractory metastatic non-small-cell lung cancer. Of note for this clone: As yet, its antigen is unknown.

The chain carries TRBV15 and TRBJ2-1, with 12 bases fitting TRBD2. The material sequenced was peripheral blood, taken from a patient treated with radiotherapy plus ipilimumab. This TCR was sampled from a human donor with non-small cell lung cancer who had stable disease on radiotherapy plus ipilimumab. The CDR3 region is CATSRDRLAGASGEQFF. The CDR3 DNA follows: TGTGCCACCAGCAGAGATCGACTAGCGGGAGCTTCGGGGGAGCAGTTCTTC.